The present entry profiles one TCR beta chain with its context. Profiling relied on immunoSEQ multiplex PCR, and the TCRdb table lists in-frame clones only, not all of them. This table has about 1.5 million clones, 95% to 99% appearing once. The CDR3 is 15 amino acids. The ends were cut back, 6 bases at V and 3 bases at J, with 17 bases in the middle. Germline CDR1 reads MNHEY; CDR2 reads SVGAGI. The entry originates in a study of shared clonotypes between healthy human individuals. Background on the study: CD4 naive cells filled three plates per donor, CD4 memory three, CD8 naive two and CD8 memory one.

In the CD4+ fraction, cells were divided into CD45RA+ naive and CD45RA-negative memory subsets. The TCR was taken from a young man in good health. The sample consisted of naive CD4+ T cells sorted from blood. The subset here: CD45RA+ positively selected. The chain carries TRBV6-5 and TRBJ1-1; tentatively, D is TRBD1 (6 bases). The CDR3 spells CASSSFLQGDTEAFF. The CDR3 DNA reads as TGTGCCAGCAGCTCTTTCTTACAGGGAGACACTGAAGCTTTCTTT.